The rows below give T cell receptor beta chains drawn from one sample of a study of cytomegalovirus exposure and HLA in healthy donors. This table comes from immunoSEQ multiplex PCR, and its TCRdb copy is limited to in-frame clones, with some not included. The sample carries some 150,000 clones, roughly 82% recorded once. What was sequenced was PBMCs. The receptor set was obtained from a man younger than 35 in good health and CMV-seropositive. CDR3s include the opening cysteine and the closing phenylalanine or tryptophan. The order of the fields is J gene, V gene, CDR3 protein.

j_gene: TRBJ2-7; v_gene: TRBV30; CDR3aa: CAWMSDRGSWYEQYF
j_gene: TRBJ1-3; v_gene: TRBV9; CDR3aa: CASSVEPGNSGNTIYF
j_gene: TRBJ2-7; v_gene: TRBV9; CDR3aa: CASSVDGAGGVYEQYF
j_gene: TRBJ1-1; v_gene: TRBV7-9; CDR3aa: CASSSGQGESEAFF
j_gene: TRBJ2-7; v_gene: TRBV5-1; CDR3aa: CASSLQGENEQYF
j_gene: TRBJ2-1; v_gene: TRBV30; CDR3aa: CAWAGGQGENEQFF
j_gene: TRBJ2-1; v_gene: TRBV27; CDR3aa: CASSLRAQGHEQFF
j_gene: TRBJ2-2; v_gene: TRBV15; CDR3aa: CATSRTGGTGELFF
j_gene: TRBJ2-2; v_gene: TRBV7-9; CDR3aa: CASNPPSGRATGTGELFF
j_gene: TRBJ1-1; v_gene: TRBV23-1; CDR3aa: CASSLPNAGAEWREAFF
j_gene: TRBJ1-2; v_gene: TRBV2; CDR3aa: CARPAEEVNYGYTF
j_gene: TRBJ2-1; v_gene: TRBV10-1; CDR3aa: CASSESSELAGVINEQFF
j_gene: TRBJ2-7; v_gene: TRBV5-1; CDR3aa: CASSLAGMGLNYEQYF
j_gene: TRBJ2-7; v_gene: TRBV19; CDR3aa: CASSIDSGSSYEQYF
j_gene: TRBJ1-2; v_gene: TRBV7-2; CDR3aa: CASSQMGGVESYGYTF